This paragraph covers one T cell receptor (beta chain) sequence. These data belong to a study of blood T cell repertoires in COVID-19. Repertoires were generated with immunoSEQ multiplex PCR, while TCRdb's copy carries only in-frame clones and drops some. This sample carries fewer than 250,000 clones, roughly nine tenths of them seen once, and the ten largest clones take approximately 0.66%. The CDR3 loop spans 15 amino acids. From germline, CDR1 is WSHSY and CDR2 SAAADI. V lost 4 bases to trimming and J lost 2 bases; unmatched junction nucleotides: 2. This receptor was taken from a man aged 40-49 years with acute or convalescent COVID-19. Sequenced input: peripheral blood. The V and J genes are TRBV10-2 and TRBJ1-6; 7 bases match TRBD1. CDR3 protein: CASSGTGPYNSPLHF. The CDR3 DNA sequence: TGCGCCAGCAGTGGGACAGGCCCCTATAATTCACCCCTCCACTTT.